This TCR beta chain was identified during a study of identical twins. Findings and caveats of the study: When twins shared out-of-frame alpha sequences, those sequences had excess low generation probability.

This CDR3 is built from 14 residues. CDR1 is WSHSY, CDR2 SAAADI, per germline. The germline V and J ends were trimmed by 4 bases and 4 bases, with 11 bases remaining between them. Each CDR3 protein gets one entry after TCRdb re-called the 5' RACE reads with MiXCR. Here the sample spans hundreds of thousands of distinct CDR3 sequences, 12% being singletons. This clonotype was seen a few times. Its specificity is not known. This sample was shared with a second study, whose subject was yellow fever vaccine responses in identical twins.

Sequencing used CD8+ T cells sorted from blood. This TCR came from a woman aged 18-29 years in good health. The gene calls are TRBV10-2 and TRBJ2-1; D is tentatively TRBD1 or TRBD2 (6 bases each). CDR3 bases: TGCGCCAGCAGTGTGAGGGGGGTATACAATGAGCAGTTCTTC. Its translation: CASSVRGVYNEQFF.